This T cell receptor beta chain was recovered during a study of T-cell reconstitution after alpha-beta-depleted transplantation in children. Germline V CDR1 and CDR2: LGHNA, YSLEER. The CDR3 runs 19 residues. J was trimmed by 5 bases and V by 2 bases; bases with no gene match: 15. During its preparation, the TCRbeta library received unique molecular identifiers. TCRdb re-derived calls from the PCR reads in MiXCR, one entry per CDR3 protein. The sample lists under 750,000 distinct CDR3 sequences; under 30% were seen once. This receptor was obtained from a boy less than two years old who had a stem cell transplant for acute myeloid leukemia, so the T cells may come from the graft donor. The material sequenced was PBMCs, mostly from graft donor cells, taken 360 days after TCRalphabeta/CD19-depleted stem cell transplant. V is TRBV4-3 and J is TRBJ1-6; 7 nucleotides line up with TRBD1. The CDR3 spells CASSQHYGFEGADNSPLHF. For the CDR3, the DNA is TGCGCCAGCAGCCAACACTACGGGTTCGAGGGGGCCGATAATTCACCCCTCCACTTT.